Below, 16 T cell receptor beta chains from the same sample are listed, as sequenced in a study of T cell responses to AZD1222 COVID-19 vaccine. The repertoire was sequenced with immunoSEQ multiplex PCR; TCRdb's copy has only in-frame clones and lacks some. The top ten clones hold 3% to 4% of a sample with tens of thousands of clones, over 60% of them seen once. The sequences come from peripheral blood, collected on day 0 of AZD1222 vaccination. The source of these receptors is an adult in good health.

This sequence joins TRBV7-2 and TRBJ2-7, with D unclear. V dropped 5 bases and J dropped 3 bases, with 11 bases sitting between them. The CDR3 consists of 13 residues. Germline CDR1 reads SGHTA; CDR2 reads FQGNSA. CDR3 sequence: CASSLTRNYEQYF. CDR3 coding DNA: TGTGCCAGCAGCCTCACCCGAAACTACGAGCAGTACTTC.

The gene calls are TRBV12-3 or TRBV12-4 and TRBJ1-5, with D unresolved. The CDR3 is 13 amino acids. V lost 7 bases, J lost 4 bases, and 11 bases lay in between. This chain's CDR3 is CASTRKGNQPQHF. The CDR3 DNA reads as TGTGCCAGCACTCGAAAGGGTAATCAGCCCCAGCATTTT.

The chain couples TRBV19 to TRBJ1-5; D gene uncertain. The ends were cut back, 1 base at V and 10 bases at J, with 11 bases in the middle. The length of the CDR3 is 13 residues. CDR1 and CDR2 (germline): LNHDA, SQIVND (reference sequence). Written as DNA, the CDR3 is TGTGCCAGTAGTATAGCGAGTTTCAGCCCCCAGCATTTT. Its protein product is CASSIASFSPQHF.

This sequence joins TRBV23-1 and TRBJ1-4; possible D gene TRBD1, 5 bases. TRBV23-1 belongs to the ORF category, with a function that is uncertain. Deletions cut 1 base from V and 14 bases from J, with 26 bases between. The CDR3 is 17 amino acids. The CDR3 DNA follows: TGCGCCAGCAGTCAATTGGGGACGTGGCCTTTAATGAACGGGCTGTTTTTT. Protein: CASSQLGTWPLMNGLFF.

The chain is built from TRBV7-9 and TRBJ1-2; D gene uncertain. The CDR3 sequence is 13 residues long. From germline, CDR1 is SEHNR and CDR2 FQNEAQ (reference sequence). V was clipped by 0 bases and J by 4 bases, with 6 bases between them. The CDR3 bases are TGTGCCAGCAGCTTAGCGTCGTCCTATGGCTACACCTTC. Encoded protein: CASSLASSYGYTF.

V is TRBV10-3 and J is TRBJ2-1, with D maybe TRBD2 (7 bases). Germline CDR1 ENHRY, CDR2 SYGVKD. The CDR3 sequence is 13 residues long. V dropped 7 bases and J dropped 5 bases, with 12 bases sitting between them. Here the CDR3 reads CAIKRDIDNEQFF. DNA of the CDR3: TGTGCCATCAAGCGGGACATAGACAATGAGCAGTTCTTC.

DNA for the CDR3: TGTGCCAGCAGCTTATTTAACGGGGGGGCCGGGGAGCTGTTTTTT. This gives the protein CASSLFNGGAGELFF. J is TRBJ2-2 and V is TRBV7-6, with TRBD2 matching over 8 bases. V was clipped by 2 bases and J by 6 bases; unmatched bases: 5. Looked up from germline, CDR1 is SGHVS and CDR2 is FNYEAQ. The CDR3 consists of 15 residues.

V usage is TRBV5-4 and J usage is TRBJ2-1; the match to TRBD2 covers 7 bases. This CDR3 has 16 amino acids. In germline, CDR1 is SGHNT, CDR2 YYREEE (reference sequence). Trimming removed 4 bases from V and 5 bases from J; junction bases left unmatched: 12. The chain's CDR3 is CASSARLANTNNEQFF. The CDR3 DNA reads as TGTGCCAGCAGCGCCCGACTAGCCAATACTAACAATGAGCAGTTCTTC.

Notes on this clone: Its ends do not fully match the called genes, so a read error is possible. The gene calls are TRBV7-7 and TRBJ2-7, with D possibly matching TRBD1 (5 bases). The CDR3 has 15 amino acids. Germline assignment: CDR1 SSHAT and CDR2 FNYEAQ (reference sequence). The CDR3 reads CASSLYQGPSYEQYF. The CDR3 DNA sequence: TGTGCTAGCAGCTTATATCAGGGTCCCTCCTACGAGCAGTACTTC.

The sample holds one count of this clone. The chain couples TRBV3-1 (or the pseudogene TRBV3-2) to TRBJ1-1, with unresolved D. Germline V gene sequence: CDR1 LGHDT, CDR2 YNNKEL (reference sequence). V was shortened by 2 bases and J by 0 bases, with 7 bases between the two germline ends. The CDR3 contains 14 residues. This CDR3 is CASSQKGLNTEAFF. DNA for the CDR3: TGTGCCAGCAGCCAAAAGGGATTGAACACTGAAGCTTTCTTT.

The J gene is TRBJ2-5, the V gene TRBV20-1; D unclear. CDR3 size: 10 residues. Germline CDR1 DFQATT, CDR2 SNEGSKA (reference sequence). The V end lost 0 bases, the J end lost 4 bases, and 0 bases lay between the germline ends. Here the CDR3 reads CSAREETQYF. CDR3 in DNA: TGCAGTGCTAGAGAAGAGACCCAGTACTTC.

This rearrangement joins TRBV6-6 to TRBJ2-2; D call uncertain. The germline V and J ends were trimmed by 2 bases and 5 bases, with 6 bases remaining between them. CDR1 and CDR2 (germline): MNHNY, SVGAGI (reference sequence). The CDR3 has 13 amino acids. In nucleotides, the CDR3 is TGTGCCAGCAGTTACGGCCAGACCGGGGAGCTGTTTTTT. Translating it yields CASSYGQTGELFF.

CDR3 sequence reads: CATDRDQIGNQPQHF. In nucleotides, the CDR3 is TGTGCCACGGACAGGGATCAAATAGGAAATCAGCCCCAGCATTTT. The J gene is TRBJ1-5, the V gene TRBV19, with 8 nucleotides matching TRBD1. The V gene's germline CDR1 is LNHDA and CDR2 SQIVND (reference sequence). The CDR3 has 15 amino acids. V dropped 10 bases and J dropped 4; count of bases not matched to a gene: 12.

The chain has TRBV15 and TRBJ1-5; D unclear. Trimming took 0 bases from V and 0 from J, leaving 15 bases between them. The CDR3 runs 18 residues. Germline V gene sequence: CDR1 LNHNV, CDR2 YYDKDF (reference sequence). For the CDR3, the DNA is TGTGCCACCAGCAGAGATAGCAACACTGGCGATAGCAATCAGCCCCAGCATTTT. The encoded protein is CATSRDSNTGDSNQPQHF. The variable domain in full, with the rest retrieved from reference TRBV15 and TRBJ1-5, is DAMVIQNPRYQVTQFGKPVTLSCSQTLNHNVMYWYQQKSSQAPKLLFHYYDKDFNNEADTPDNFQSRRPNTSFCFLDIRSPGLGDTAMYLCATSRDSNTGDSNQPQHFGDGTRLSIL.

The CDR3 reads CASSYSGDLVNSPLHF. The DNA of the CDR3 is TGTGCCAGCAGTTACTCGGGGGACTTAGTAAATTCACCCCTCCACTTT. The V and J genes are TRBV6-5 and TRBJ1-6; the D gene is possibly TRBD1 (5 bases). V was cut by 0 bases and J by 7 bases, with 13 bases left in between. The CDR3 extends over 16 amino acids. The V gene's germline CDR1 is MNHEY and CDR2 SVGAGI.

The CDR3 DNA is TGTGCCAGCAGCTTAGGGAGGGGGACCTACGAGCAGTACTTC. It translates to CASSLGRGTYEQYF. The chain couples TRBV11-3 to TRBJ2-7, with D possibly called TRBD1 or TRBD2 (6 bases each). The CDR3 runs to 14 residues. CDR1 is SGHNT and CDR2 is YENEEA in the germline V gene. Between the trimmed V and J ends, which lost 1 base and 2 bases, there was a span of 9 bases.